The clone carrying this TCR beta chain was counted ten times or more. As for time point: patch test 3, about 24 weeks after DPC sensitization. Treatment in this sample: therapeutic diphenylcyclopropenone sensitization with weekly scalp DPC. The sample belongs to a study of human T cells and chemical hapten exposure. The CDR3 loop spans 15 amino acids. The germline gives CDR1 SGHDT, CDR2 YYEEEE. The ends were cut back, 4 bases at V and 0 bases at J, with 11 bases in the middle. TCRdb re-analysed the RACE reads in MiXCR, keeping a single row per CDR3 protein. Of some 79,000 distinct CDR3 sequences in the sample, about 10% were seen once.

The material sequenced was whole blood, taken in connection with sensitization to the hapten diphenylcyclopropenone (DPC). This sequence originates from a woman aged 50 to 65 with alopecia areata. Some clones in this sample may be carry-over from other donors' samples. The J gene is TRBJ1-5, the V gene TRBV5-6; no firm D call. CDR3 amino acids: CASSVGSYSNQPQHF. CDR3 nucleotides: TGTGCCAGCAGCGTTGGGTCCTATAGCAATCAGCCCCAGCATTTT.